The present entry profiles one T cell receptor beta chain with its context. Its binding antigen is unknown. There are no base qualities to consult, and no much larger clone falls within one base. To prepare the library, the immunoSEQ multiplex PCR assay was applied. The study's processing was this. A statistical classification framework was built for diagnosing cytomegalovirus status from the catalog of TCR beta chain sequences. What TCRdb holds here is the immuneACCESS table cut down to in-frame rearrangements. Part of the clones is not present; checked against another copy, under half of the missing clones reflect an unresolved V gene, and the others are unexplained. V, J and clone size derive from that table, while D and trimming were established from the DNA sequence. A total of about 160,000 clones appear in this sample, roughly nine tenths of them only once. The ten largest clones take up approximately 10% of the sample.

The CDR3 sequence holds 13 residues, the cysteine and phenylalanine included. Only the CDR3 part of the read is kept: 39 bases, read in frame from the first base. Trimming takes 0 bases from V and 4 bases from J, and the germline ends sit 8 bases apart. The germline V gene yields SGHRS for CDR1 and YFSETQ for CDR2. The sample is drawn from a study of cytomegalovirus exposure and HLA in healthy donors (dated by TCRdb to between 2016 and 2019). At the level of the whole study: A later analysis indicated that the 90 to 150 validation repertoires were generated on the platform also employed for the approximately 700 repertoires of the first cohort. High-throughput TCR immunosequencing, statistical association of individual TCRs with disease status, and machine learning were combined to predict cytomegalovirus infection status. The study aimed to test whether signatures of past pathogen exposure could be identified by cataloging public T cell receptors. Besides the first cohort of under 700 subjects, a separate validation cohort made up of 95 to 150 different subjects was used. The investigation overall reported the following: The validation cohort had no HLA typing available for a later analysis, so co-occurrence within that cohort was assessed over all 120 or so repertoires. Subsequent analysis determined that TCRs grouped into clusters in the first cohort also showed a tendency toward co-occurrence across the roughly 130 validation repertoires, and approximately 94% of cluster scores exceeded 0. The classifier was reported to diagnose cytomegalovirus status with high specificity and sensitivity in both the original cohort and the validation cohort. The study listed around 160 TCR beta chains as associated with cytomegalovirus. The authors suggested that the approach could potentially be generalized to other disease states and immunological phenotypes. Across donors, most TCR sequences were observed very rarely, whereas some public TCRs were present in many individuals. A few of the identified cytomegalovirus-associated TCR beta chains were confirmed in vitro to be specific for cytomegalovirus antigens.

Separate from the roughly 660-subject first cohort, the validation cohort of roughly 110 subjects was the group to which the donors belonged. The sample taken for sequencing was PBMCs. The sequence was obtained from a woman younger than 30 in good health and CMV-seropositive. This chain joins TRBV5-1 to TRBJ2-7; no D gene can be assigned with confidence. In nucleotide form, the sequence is TGCGCCAGCAGCTTGGGTATGTTTTACGAGCAGTACTTC. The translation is CASSLGMFYEQYF. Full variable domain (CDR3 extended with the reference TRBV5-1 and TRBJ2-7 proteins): KAGVTQTPRYLIKTRGQQVTLSCSPISGHRSVSWYQQTPGQGLQFLFEYFSETQRNKGNFPGRFSGRQFSNSRSEMNVSTLELGDSALYLCASSLGMFYEQYFGPGTRLTVT.